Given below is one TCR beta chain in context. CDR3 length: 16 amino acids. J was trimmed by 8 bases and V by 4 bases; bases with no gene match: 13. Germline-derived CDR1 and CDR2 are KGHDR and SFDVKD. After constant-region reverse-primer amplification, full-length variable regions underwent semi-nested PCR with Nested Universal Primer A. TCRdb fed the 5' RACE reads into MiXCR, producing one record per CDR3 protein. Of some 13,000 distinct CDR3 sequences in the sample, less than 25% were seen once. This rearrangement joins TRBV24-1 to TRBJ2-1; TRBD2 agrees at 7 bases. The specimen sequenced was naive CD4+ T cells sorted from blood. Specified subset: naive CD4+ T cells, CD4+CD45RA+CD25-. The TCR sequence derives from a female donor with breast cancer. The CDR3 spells CATSEPGSGIGDEQFF. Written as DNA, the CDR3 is TGTGCCACCAGTGAACCCGGGAGCGGGATCGGAGATGAGCAGTTCTTC.